This is a list of T cell receptor beta chains from one sample in a study of chemoradiotherapy in HPV16-positive cancers. Sequencing was performed with immunoSEQ multiplex PCR; in TCRdb, only in-frame clones are kept and a portion is missing. In the table there are about 32,000 clones, around 80% of which are singletons. The starting material was blood, obtained from a patient who underwent chemoradiotherapy. These receptors were taken from a human donor with HPV-associated anogenital cancer. CDR3s include the opening cysteine and the closing phenylalanine or tryptophan. A D gene is named only where the DNA matches it firmly. The size field is filled for only some rows; it gives once, few, many or a size class.

clone_size	v_call	d_call	j_call	cdr3_aa	cdr3_nt
-	TRBV5-1	-	TRBJ1-6	CASSELRGQAYNSPLHF	TGCGCCAGCAGCGAGTTACGGGGTCAGGCCTATAATTCACCCCTCCACTTT
-	TRBV5-1	TRBD1	TRBJ1-1	CASSPRQGMNTEAFF	TGCGCCAGCAGCCCGAGACAGGGAATGAACACTGAAGCTTTCTTT
-	TRBV6-6	-	TRBJ1-5	CASSYSGQFSNQPQHF	TGTGCCAGCAGTTACTCTGGGCAGTTTAGCAATCAGCCCCAGCATTTT
-	TRBV9	TRBD2	TRBJ2-3	CASSAASGGTSDTQYF	TGTGCCAGCAGCGCCGCTAGCGGGGGGACCTCAGATACGCAGTATTTT
-	TRBV21-1	-	TRBJ2-7	CASSKGRGARYEQYF	TGTGCCAGCAGCAAAGGGCGGGGGGCGCGTTACGAGCAGTACTTC
-	TRBV5-1	TRBD2	TRBJ2-2	CASSLQGLAVNTGELFF	TGCGCCAGCAGCTTGCAGGGACTAGCGGTGAACACCGGGGAGCTGTTTTTT
once	TRBV7-2	-	TRBJ2-7	CASTPVGASSYEQYF	TGTGCCAGCACTCCCGTGGGGGCCTCCTCCTACGAGCAGTACTTC
-	TRBV5-1	TRBD1	TRBJ2-7	CASSTDRGLGEQYF	TGCGCCAGCAGCACTGACAGGGGGCTTGGAGAGCAGTACTTC
-	TRBV27	-	TRBJ1-5	CASSLCTGRQGHRHF	TGTGCCAGCAGTTTATGCACCGGCCGCCAGGGGCATCGGCATTTT
-	TRBV11-2	-	TRBJ1-2	CASSSEGNGYTF	TGTGCCAGCAGCTCGGAGGGCAATGGCTACACCTTC
few	TRBV11-1	-	TRBJ2-1	CASSSGTGPSYNEQFF	TGTGCCAGCAGCTCAGGCACGGGGCCCTCCTACAATGAGCAGTTCTTC
-	TRBV5-5	TRBD1	TRBJ1-1	CASSRVGQGDTEAFF	TGTGCCAGCAGCCGAGTGGGACAGGGGGACACTGAAGCTTTCTTT
-	TRBV27	TRBD1	TRBJ1-2	CASSLVMDRGLKGYTF	TGTGCCAGCAGTTTAGTTATGGACAGGGGGCTAAAGGGCTACACCTTC
-	TRBV2	-	TRBJ2-2	CASSDWDLAGELFF	TGTGCCAGCAGTGACTGGGACCTCGCCGGGGAGCTGTTTTTT
-	TRBV7-2	-	TRBJ2-7	CASSLPGGAYEQYF	TGTGCCAGCAGCTTGCCCGGGGGAGCCTACGAGCAGTACTTC
-	TRBV29-1	TRBD2	TRBJ2-7	CSVDFGGADEQYF	TGCAGCGTTGATTTCGGGGGGGCGGACGAGCAGTACTTC
-	TRBV4-1	-	TRBJ1-4	CASSQGTVATNEKLFF	TGCGCCAGCAGCCAGGGGACTGTTGCAACTAATGAAAAACTGTTTTTT
-	TRBV15	-	TRBJ1-6	CATSERLALDSPLHF	TGTGCCACCAGCGAGCGGCTTGCTTTAGATTCACCCCTCCACTTT